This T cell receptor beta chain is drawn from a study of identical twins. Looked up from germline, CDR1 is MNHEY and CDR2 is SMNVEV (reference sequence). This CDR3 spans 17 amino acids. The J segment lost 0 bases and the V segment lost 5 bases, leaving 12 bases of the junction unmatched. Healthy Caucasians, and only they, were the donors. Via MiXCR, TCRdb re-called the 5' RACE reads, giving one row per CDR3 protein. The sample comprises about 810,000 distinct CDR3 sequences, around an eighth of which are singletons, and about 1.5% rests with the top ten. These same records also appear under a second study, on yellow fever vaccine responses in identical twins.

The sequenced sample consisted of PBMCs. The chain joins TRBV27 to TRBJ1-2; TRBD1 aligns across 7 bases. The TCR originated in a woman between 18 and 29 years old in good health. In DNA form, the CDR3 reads TGTGCCAGCAGTCGTCCGGGACAGCGCACCCCTAACTATGGCTACACCTTC. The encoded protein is CASSRPGQRTPNYGYTF.